The T cell receptor (beta chain) under discussion was sequenced for a study of response to subunit inactivated influenza vaccine. Each CDR3 protein is one row after TCRdb ran MiXCR on the RT-PCR reads. The repertoire holds 500,000 or so distinct CDR3 sequences, with approximately 11% as singletons. This clonotype was recorded at least ten times. V lost 8 bases and J lost 1; bases outside the gene matches: 3. The germline V gene has CDR1 MNHNS and CDR2 SASEGT. This CDR3 comprises 14 residues. This sequence joins TRBV6-1 and TRBJ2-3, with 10 bases fitting TRBD1. This clonotype was obtained from a man aged 45 to 65 who received an inactivated influenza vaccine. This specimen was PBMCs from blood, taken about 40 days after vaccination. CDR3 in DNA: TGTGCCAGCCACGACAGGGGGCGCACAGATACGCAGTATTTT. Translated: CASHDRGRTDTQYF.